Ten or more counts support the clone carrying this T cell receptor beta chain. The CDR3 contains 16 residues. Germline V gene lookup returns CDR1 LNHNV and CDR2 YYDKDF (reference sequence). The V segment lost 4 bases and the J segment 1 base; nucleotides outside the gene matches: 7. The data are from a study of patients with pleural tuberculosis. TCRdb passed the reads through MiXCR, listing each CDR3 protein once. This sample has 40,000 to 55,000 distinct CDR3 sequences; around 7% occur once, and the top ten carry about 17%. The chain employs TRBV15 and TRBJ2-3; TRBD1 aligns across 8 bases. The source of this sequence is a human donor with pleural tuberculosis. The CDR3, as DNA: TGTGCCACCAGCATCAGACAGGGGAGAGGCACAGATACGCAGTATTTT. The encoded protein is CATSIRQGRGTDTQYF. Full variable domain (missing parts from reference TRBV15 and TRBJ2-3): DAMVIQNPRYQVTQFGKPVTLSCSQTLNHNVMYWYQQKSSQAPKLLFHYYDKDFNNEADTPDNFQSRRPNTSFCFLDIRSPGLGDTAMYLCATSIRQGRGTDTQYFGPGTRLTVL.